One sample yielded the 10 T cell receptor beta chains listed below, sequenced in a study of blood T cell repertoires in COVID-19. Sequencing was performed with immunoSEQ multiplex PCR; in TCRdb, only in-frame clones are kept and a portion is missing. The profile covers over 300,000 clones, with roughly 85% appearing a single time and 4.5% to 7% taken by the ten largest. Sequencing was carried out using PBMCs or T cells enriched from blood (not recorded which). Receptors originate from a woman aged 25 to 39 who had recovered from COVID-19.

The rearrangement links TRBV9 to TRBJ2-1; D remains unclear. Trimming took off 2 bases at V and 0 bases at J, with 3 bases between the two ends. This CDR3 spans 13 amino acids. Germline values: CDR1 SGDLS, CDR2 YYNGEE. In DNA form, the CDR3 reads TGTGCCAGCAGCGTGTACTCCTACAATGAGCAGTTCTTC. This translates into CASSVYSYNEQFF.

The CDR3 region is CASSFPGNSPLHF. DNA for the CDR3: TGTGCCAGCAGCTTTCCGGGGAATTCACCCCTCCACTTT. V is TRBV5-6 and J is TRBJ1-6; D remains unclear. The germline V and J ends were trimmed by 2 bases and 7 bases, with 7 bases remaining between them. CDR1 SGHDT and CDR2 YYEEEE come from the germline V gene. CDR3 length: 13 amino acids.

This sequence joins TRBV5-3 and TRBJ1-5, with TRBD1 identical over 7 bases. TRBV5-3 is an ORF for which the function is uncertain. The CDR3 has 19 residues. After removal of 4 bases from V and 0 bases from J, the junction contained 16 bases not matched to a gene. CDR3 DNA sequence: TGTGCCAGAAGCAGATCCCCCGGGACAGAGGCTTATAGCAATCAGCCCCAGCATTTT. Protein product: CARSRSPGTEAYSNQPQHF.

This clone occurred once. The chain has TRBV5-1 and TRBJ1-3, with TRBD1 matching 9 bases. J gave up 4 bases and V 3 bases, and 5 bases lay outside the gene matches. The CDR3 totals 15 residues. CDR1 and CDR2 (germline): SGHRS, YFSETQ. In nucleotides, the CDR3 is TGCGCCAGCAGCTCGAACAGGGGGCGAGGAAACACCATATATTTT. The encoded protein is CASSSNRGRGNTIYF.

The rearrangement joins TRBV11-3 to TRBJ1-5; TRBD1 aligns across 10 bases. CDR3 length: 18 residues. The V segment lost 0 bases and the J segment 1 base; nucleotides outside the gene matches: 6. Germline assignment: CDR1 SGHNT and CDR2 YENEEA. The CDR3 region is CASSLEDRGLRSNQPQHF. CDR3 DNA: TGTGCCAGCAGCTTAGAAGACAGGGGGCTAAGGAGCAATCAGCCCCAGCATTTT.

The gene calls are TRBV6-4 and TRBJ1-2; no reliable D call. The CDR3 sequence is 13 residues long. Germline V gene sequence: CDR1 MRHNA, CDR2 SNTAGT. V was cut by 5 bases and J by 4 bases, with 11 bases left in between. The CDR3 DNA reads TGTGCCAGCAGTCACGGGGATACCTATGGCTACACCTTC. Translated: CASSHGDTYGYTF.

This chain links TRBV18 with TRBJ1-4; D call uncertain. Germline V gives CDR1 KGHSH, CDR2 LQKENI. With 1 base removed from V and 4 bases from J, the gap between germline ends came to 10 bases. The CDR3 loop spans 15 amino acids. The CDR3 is CASSPRQAFNEKLFF. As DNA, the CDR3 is TGTGCCAGCTCACCACGGCAGGCTTTTAATGAAAAACTGTTTTTT.

CDR3 region: CASRAISGGVAKNIQYF. CDR3 sequence (DNA): TGTGCCAGCAGGGCTATTAGCGGGGGGGTAGCCAAAAACATTCAGTACTTC. The chain employs TRBV2 and TRBJ2-4, with TRBD2 matching over 11 bases. This CDR3 is 17 amino acids long. The V segment lost 6 bases and the J segment 0 bases; nucleotides outside the gene matches: 7. Germline V gene lookup returns CDR1 SNHLY and CDR2 FYNNEI. Together with reference TRBV2 and TRBJ2-4, the CDR3 gives the full variable domain: EPEVTQTPSHQVTQMGQEVILRCVPISNHLYFYWYRQILGQKVEFLVSFYNNEISEKSEIFDDQFSVERPDGSNFTLKIRSTKLEDSAMYFCASRAISGGVAKNIQYFGAGTRLSVL.

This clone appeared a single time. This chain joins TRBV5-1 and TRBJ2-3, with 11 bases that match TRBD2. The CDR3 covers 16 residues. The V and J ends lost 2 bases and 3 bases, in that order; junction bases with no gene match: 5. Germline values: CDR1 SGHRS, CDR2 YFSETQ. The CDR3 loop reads CASSFSGGAGTDTQYF. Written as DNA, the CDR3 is TGCGCCAGCAGCTTTAGCGGGGGGGCCGGGACAGATACGCAGTATTTT. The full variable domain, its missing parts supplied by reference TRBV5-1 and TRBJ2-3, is KAGVTQTPRYLIKTRGQQVTLSCSPISGHRSVSWYQQTPGQGLQFLFEYFSETQRNKGNFPGRFSGRQFSNSRSEMNVSTLELGDSALYLCASSFSGGAGTDTQYFGPGTRLTVL.

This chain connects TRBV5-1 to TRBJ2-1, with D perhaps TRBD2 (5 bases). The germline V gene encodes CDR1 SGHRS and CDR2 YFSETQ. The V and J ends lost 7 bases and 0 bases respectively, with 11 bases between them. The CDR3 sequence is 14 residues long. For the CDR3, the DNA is TGCGCCAGCGGAAAGACTAACTCCTACAATGAGCAGTTCTTC. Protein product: CASGKTNSYNEQFF. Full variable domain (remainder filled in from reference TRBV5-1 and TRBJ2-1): KAGVTQTPRYLIKTRGQQVTLSCSPISGHRSVSWYQQTPGQGLQFLFEYFSETQRNKGNFPGRFSGRQFSNSRSEMNVSTLELGDSALYLCASGKTNSYNEQFFGPGTRLTVL.